These T cell receptor beta chains were read from a single sample in a study of T cells in Graves' hyperthyroidism and ophthalmopathy. TCRdb recomputed calls from the multiplex PCR reads with MiXCR, one row per CDR3 protein. The data show over 700,000 distinct CDR3 sequences, roughly a sixth seen once. Sequencing used blood. These receptors all come from a woman aged 45-60 years with Graves' hyperthyroidism that later progressed to Graves' ophthalmopathy. Both conserved end residues are part of each CDR3. Fields, in order: J gene, V gene, CDR3 length, clone size, D gene, CDR3 DNA, CDR3 protein. The D gene is left open where the match is weak. Clone size is given for some rows only: seen once, a few or many times, or a class if the clone is expanded.

TRBJ2-3 TRBV29-1 15 NA TRBD2 TGCAGCGTCCCCTCACCCTTTAGCGGGGGGTATACGCAGTATTTT CSVPSPFSGGYTQYF
TRBJ2-7 TRBV6-1 14 NA NA TGTGCCAGCAGCAGGACGGCCAATAATTACGAGCAGTACTTC CASSRTANNYEQYF
TRBJ2-7 TRBV12-3/TRBV12-4 16 NA NA TGTGCCAGCAGTTTAGCCGACCGGCCTTTACAATACGAGCAGTACTTC CASSLADRPLQYEQYF
TRBJ2-7 TRBV7-9 13 many TRBD2 TGTGCCAGCACCTTGGGACTAGCCTACGAGCAGTACTTC CASTLGLAYEQYF
TRBJ1-2 TRBV3-1 13 many NA TGTGCCAGCAGCCCGCGGGGCGAGGATGGCTACACCTTC CASSPRGEDGYTF
TRBJ2-7 TRBV6-1 16 few NA TGTGCCAGCAGTGAACAAGAGGGTACGGCGTCCTACGAGCAGTACTTC CASSEQEGTASYEQYF
TRBJ1-1 TRBV7-2 14 few TRBD1 TGTGCCAGCAGCTTAGTGGGGACAGGGTGGTGGTTTCTCTTT CASSLVGTGWWFLF
TRBJ2-2 TRBV2 13 few NA TGTGCCAGCAGTGAGGCGTGGTCTGGGGAGCTGTTTTTT CASSEAWSGELFF
TRBJ1-2 TRBV19 14 few NA TGTGCCAGTAGCGTCGGCGGAGACCGCCGTTCCGGGACCTTC CASSVGGDRRSGTF
TRBJ1-5 TRBV15 13 NA NA TGTGCCACCAGCAGCAGTCAGGGTAAGCCCCAGCATTTT CATSSSQGKPQHF
TRBJ1-1 TRBV20-1 14 NA NA TGCAGTGCAAGTACCACAGGGATGAACACTGAAGCTTTCTTT CSASTTGMNTEAFF
TRBJ1-2 TRBV12-3/TRBV12-4 18 many NA TGTGCCAGCAGCACCCGGGACCTCCCTTTCTCTTCTAACTATGGCTACACCTTC CASSTRDLPFSSNYGYTF
TRBJ2-3 TRBV12-3/TRBV12-4 15 NA TRBD2 TGTGCCAGCAGTTCAACTAGCGGGGGCACAGATACGCGGTATTTT CASSSTSGGTDTRYF
TRBJ2-5 TRBV19 18 NA TRBD2 TGTGCCAGTAGTATGCGGCTAGCGGGGACAGAATCAAGAGTGACCCAGTACTTC CASSMRLAGTESRVTQYF
TRBJ1-3 TRBV27 15 NA TRBD1 TGTGCCAGCAGCTTGGGACAGGGGGGGCCCAACACCATATATTTT CASSLGQGGPNTIYF
TRBJ1-1 TRBV7-8 12 NA NA TGTGCCAGCAGAAAACCTGGGGGGGACGCTTTCTTT CASRKPGGDAFF
TRBJ1-2 TRBV15 11 NA NA TGTGCCACCAGCAGAGGGGACGGCTACACCTTC CATSRGDGYTF
TRBJ1-2 TRBV29-1 13 few NA TGCAGCGTTGAAGATAGGGGGGTGGATGGCTACACCTTC CSVEDRGVDGYTF
TRBJ2-4 TRBV12-3/TRBV12-4 15 many NA TGTGCCAGCAGCCTCAGGGGCGAGAGGAAAAACATTCAGTACTTC CASSLRGERKNIQYF
TRBJ1-1 TRBV19 14 NA NA TGTGCCAGTAACGTCCCAGGCCTCAACACTGAAGCTTTCTTT CASNVPGLNTEAFF
TRBJ1-1 TRBV11-2 17 many NA TGTGCCAGCAGCTTAGAACCCCTGCCGGGGCGCGATACTGAAGCTTTCTTT CASSLEPLPGRDTEAFF
TRBJ1-1 TRBV28 15 NA NA TGTGCCAGCAGTTTAGTGGGGATAACGAACACTGAAGCTTTCTTT CASSLVGITNTEAFF
TRBJ1-4 TRBV7-8 15 few NA TGTGCCAGCAGCCCCGTTAGGCAGGTGAATGAAAAACTGTTTTTT CASSPVRQVNEKLFF
TRBJ2-7 TRBV28 14 NA NA TGTGCCAGCAGTCCCTCTAGCCGAACCTACGAGCAGTACTTC CASSPSSRTYEQYF
TRBJ1-1 TRBV5-6 16 many TRBD1 TGTGCCAGCAGCACGCCGAGACAGGGGGCGCACACTGAAGCTTTCTTT CASSTPRQGAHTEAFF
TRBJ1-2 TRBV30 13 NA NA TGTGCCTGGAGCCCTGGGGGGGGCCAAGGCTACACCTTC CAWSPGGGQGYTF
TRBJ2-7 TRBV5-6 11 few NA TGTGCTACCAGCAACTCCTACGAGCAGTACTTC CATSNSYEQYF
TRBJ1-5 TRBV24-1 17 few NA TGTGCCACCAGTGAGTCGTTATTGGCTACTAAAAATCAGCCCCAGCATTTT CATSESLLATKNQPQHF
TRBJ1-1 TRBV7-9 16 many TRBD1 TGTGCCAGCAGCGGACGACAGGGGGGGATGAACACTGAAGCTTTCTTT CASSGRQGGMNTEAFF
TRBJ1-1 TRBV7-2 14 few NA TGTGCCAGCAGCCACGGGTTTATGAACACTGAAGCTTTCTTT CASSHGFMNTEAFF
TRBJ2-3 TRBV6-1 16 NA NA TGTGCCAGCACTGCCAGTGGGCGGGGGCCCACAGATACGCAGTATTTT CASTASGRGPTDTQYF
TRBJ2-1 TRBV11-2 19 many TRBD1 TGTGCCAGCAGCTTAGCGAGGGGGCAAATGGGTAGCCTTTACAATGAGCAGTTCTTC CASSLARGQMGSLYNEQFF
TRBJ2-5 TRBV6-1 18 many NA TGTGCCAGCAGCATGCACGGTTTCGGAAAACGACGCCAAGAGACCCAGTACTTC CASSMHGFGKRRQETQYF
TRBJ2-5 TRBV7-6 17 NA TRBD2 TGTGCCAGCAGCCAACGGAATGGAGCGGGGGGCCAAGAGACCCAGTACTTC CASSQRNGAGGQETQYF
TRBJ1-3 TRBV27 15 NA TRBD1 TGTGCCAGCAGTTTATCGAGACAGGGAGGAAACACCATATATTTT CASSLSRQGGNTIYF
TRBJ1-3 TRBV12-3/TRBV12-4 12 few NA TGTGCCAGCAGTCTCGGGACTCCCGAGGTATATTTT CASSLGTPEVYF
TRBJ2-7 TRBV11-2 15 NA NA TGTGCCAGCAGCTTCTACCAGGGGAGTCCGTCCGAGCAGTACTTC CASSFYQGSPSEQYF
TRBJ2-1 TRBV6-2/TRBV6-3 13 few NA TGTGCCAGCAGGGAGGGCATTGGGGATGAGCAGTTCTTC CASREGIGDEQFF
TRBJ1-6 TRBV30 13 many TRBD1 TGTGCCTCTGGACAGGCGGGCGGTTCACCCCTCCACTTT CASGQAGGSPLHF
TRBJ2-3 TRBV12-3/TRBV12-4 18 NA NA TGTGCCAGCAGCCCAGGGCGACTCCGCCGCTATAGCACAGATACGCAGTATTTT CASSPGRLRRYSTDTQYF
TRBJ2-3 TRBV20-1 15 few TRBD2 TGCAGTGCTAGGACTAGCGGGGGGGCCCCAGATACGCAGTATTTT CSARTSGGAPDTQYF
TRBJ1-5 TRBV20-1 14 NA NA TGCAGTGCTAGTCCCGGTACTAGCGTTGGGCCCCAGCATTTT CSASPGTSVGPQHF
TRBJ2-7 TRBV12-3/TRBV12-4 13 NA TRBD1 TGTGCCAGCAGGGGACAGGGTCCCGACGAGCAGTACTTC CASRGQGPDEQYF
TRBJ2-7 TRBV6-1 14 few TRBD1 TGTGCCAGCAGACCTACCGGGACAGGCTACGAGCAGTACTTC CASRPTGTGYEQYF
TRBJ2-3 TRBV6-1 15 NA TRBD2 TGTGCCAGCAGTGCACTAGCGGGGGACCGAGATACGCAGTATTTT CASSALAGDRDTQYF
TRBJ1-5 TRBV6-5 14 NA TRBD1 TGTGCCAGCAGTTACGGGACAGGGAGTCAGCCCCAGCATTTT CASSYGTGSQPQHF
TRBJ1-5 TRBV7-9 15 few NA TGTGCCAGCAGCTTAGAGGACAGTCCCAATCAGCCCCAGCATTTT CASSLEDSPNQPQHF
TRBJ1-1 TRBV6-1 14 many NA TGTGCCAGCAGTCCAAGGGGGAGGGGCACTGAAGCTTTCTTT CASSPRGRGTEAFF
TRBJ2-1 TRBV5-1 14 many TRBD1 TGCGCCAGCAGCCTCGACAGGGGTCGATCCGAGCAGTTCTTC CASSLDRGRSEQFF
TRBJ1-4 TRBV20-1 13 many NA TGCAGTGCACCAGGGTCCGGGAATGAAAAACTGTTTTTT CSAPGSGNEKLFF
TRBJ1-2 TRBV25-1 15 NA TRBD1 TGTGCCAGCACCGATACCAGGGGGCGCAGCTATGGCTACACCTTC CASTDTRGRSYGYTF
TRBJ1-5 TRBV9 13 few NA TGTGCCAGCAGCGCCCGGGAAGGACAGCCCCAGCATTTT CASSAREGQPQHF
TRBJ1-1 TRBV18 13 NA NA TGTGCCAGCTCACGCCCACTCCCGGGCGAAGCTTTCTTT CASSRPLPGEAFF
TRBJ1-1 TRBV20-1 14 many TRBD1 TGCAGTGCTAGGACTGACAGGGCTTTCCCTGAAGCTTTCTTT CSARTDRAFPEAFF
TRBJ2-5 TRBV7-9 13 many NA TGTGCCAGCTTCGGGACGGGGGACGAGACCCAGTACTTC CASFGTGDETQYF
TRBJ1-2 TRBV7-2 14 few TRBD1 TGTGCCAGCAGCCTACAGGGGGATAACTATGGCTACACCTTC CASSLQGDNYGYTF